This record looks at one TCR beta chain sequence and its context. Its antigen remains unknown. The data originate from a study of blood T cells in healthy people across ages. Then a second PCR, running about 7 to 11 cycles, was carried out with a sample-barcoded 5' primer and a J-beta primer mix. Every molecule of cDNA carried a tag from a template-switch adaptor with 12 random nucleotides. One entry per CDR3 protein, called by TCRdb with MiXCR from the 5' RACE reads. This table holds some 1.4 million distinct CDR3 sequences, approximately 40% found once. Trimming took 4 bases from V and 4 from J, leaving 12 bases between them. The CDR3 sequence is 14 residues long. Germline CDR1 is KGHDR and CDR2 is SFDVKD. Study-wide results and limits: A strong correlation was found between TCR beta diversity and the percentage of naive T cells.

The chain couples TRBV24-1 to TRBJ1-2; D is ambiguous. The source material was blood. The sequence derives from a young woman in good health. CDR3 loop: CATSEEGGIYGYTF. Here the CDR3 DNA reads TGTGCCACCAGTGAAGAGGGAGGGATCTATGGCTACACCTTC.